This TCR beta chain was documented in a study of breast tumors, draining lymph nodes, adjacent tissues. Study-wide points: Findings are consistent with lymph node origin and intratumoral expansion of most tumor T cells. Tumor repertoires ranked between lymph nodes and nontumor tissue in diversity, with V and J gene preferences.

TCRdb fed the multiplex PCR reads into MiXCR, producing one record per CDR3 protein. Among over 150,000 distinct CDR3 sequences, approximately 33% were seen once, and the ten largest hold about 3.9%. Samples came from axillary lymph nodes draining the breast cancer. The CDR3 spans 17 residues. Losses at the gene ends were 0 bases for V and 0 bases for J; bases not matched to a gene: 7. Germline V gene lookup returns CDR1 DFQATT and CDR2 SNEGSKA (reference sequence). This clonotype was detected once. The antigen remains unidentified. This may stem from a read error, because a much larger clone lies one nucleotide away.

This rearrangement joins TRBV20-1 to TRBJ2-1; TRBD2 aligns across 8 bases. Specimen: axillary lymph node tissue. This receptor was identified in a female donor with breast cancer. Some clones in this sample may be carry-over from other donors' samples. The CDR3 bases are TGCAGTGCTAGAGATAGCGGGCGGGGGGCCTCCTACAATGAGCAGTTCTTC. It yields the protein CSARDSGRGASYNEQFF.